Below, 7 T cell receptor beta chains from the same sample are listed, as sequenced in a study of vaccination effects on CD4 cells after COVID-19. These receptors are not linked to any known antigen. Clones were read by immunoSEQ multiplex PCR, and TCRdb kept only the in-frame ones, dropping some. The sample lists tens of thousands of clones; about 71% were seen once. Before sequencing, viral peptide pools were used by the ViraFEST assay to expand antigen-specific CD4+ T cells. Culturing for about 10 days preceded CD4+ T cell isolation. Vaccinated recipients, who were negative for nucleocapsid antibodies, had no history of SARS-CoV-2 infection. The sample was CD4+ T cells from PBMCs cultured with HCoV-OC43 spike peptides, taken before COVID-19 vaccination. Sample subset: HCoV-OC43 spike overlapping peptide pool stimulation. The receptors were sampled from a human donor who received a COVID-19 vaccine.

For the CDR3, the DNA is TGCGCCAGCAGCTTGGTAGGGCTTTCTGGGGAGCTGTTTTTT. Encoded protein: CASSLVGLSGELFF. The chain carries TRBV5-1 and TRBJ2-2; no definite D call. Germline CDR1 reads SGHRS; CDR2 reads YFSETQ. The CDR3 sequence is 14 residues long. V was cut by 0 bases and J by 8 bases, with 11 bases left in between.

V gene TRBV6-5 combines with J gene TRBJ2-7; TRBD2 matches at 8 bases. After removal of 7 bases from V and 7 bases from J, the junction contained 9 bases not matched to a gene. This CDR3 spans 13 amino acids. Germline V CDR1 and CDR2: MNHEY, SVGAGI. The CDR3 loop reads CASKAASGREQYV. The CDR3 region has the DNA TGTGCCAGCAAAGCTGCTAGCGGGCGGGAGCAGTACGTC.

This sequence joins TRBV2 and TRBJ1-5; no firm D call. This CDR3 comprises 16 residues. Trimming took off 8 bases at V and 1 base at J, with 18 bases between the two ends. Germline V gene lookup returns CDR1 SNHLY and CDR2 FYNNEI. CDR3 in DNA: TGTGCCAGCCCTTTCCCCGGACGGCGGAGCAATCAGCCCCAGCATTTT. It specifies CASPFPGRRSNQPQHF. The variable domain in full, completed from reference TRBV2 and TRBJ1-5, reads EPEVTQTPSHQVTQMGQEVILRCVPISNHLYFYWYRQILGQKVEFLVSFYNNEISEKSEIFDDQFSVERPDGSNFTLKIRSTKLEDSAMYFCASPFPGRRSNQPQHFGDGTRLSIL.

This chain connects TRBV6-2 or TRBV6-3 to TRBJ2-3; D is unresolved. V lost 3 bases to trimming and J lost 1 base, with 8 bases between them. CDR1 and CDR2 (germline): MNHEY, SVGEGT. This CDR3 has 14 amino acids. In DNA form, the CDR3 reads TGTGCCAGCAGTTATCGGCGCGGCACAGATACGCAGTATTTT. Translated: CASSYRRGTDTQYF.

In DNA form, the CDR3 reads TGTGCCAGCTCAGGAGCCAGGGCTTACGAGCAGTACGTC. Translated: CASSGARAYEQYV. This sequence joins TRBV18 and TRBJ2-7; D possibly corresponds to TRBD1 (5 bases). The CDR3 runs 13 residues. Trimming pared 5 bases from V and 4 bases from J, leaving 12 bases between. Germline loops: CDR1 KGHSH, CDR2 LQKENI.

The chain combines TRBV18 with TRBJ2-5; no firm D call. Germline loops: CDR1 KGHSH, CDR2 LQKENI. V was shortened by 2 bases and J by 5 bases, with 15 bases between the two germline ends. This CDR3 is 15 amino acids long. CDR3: CASSPNRGQLETQYF. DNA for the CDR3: TGTGCCAGCTCACCAAATCGTGGGCAGTTGGAGACCCAGTACTTC.

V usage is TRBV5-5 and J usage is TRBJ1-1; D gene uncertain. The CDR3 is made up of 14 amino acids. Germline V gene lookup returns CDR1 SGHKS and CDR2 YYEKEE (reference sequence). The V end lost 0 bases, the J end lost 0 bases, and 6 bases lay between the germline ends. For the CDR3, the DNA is TGTGCCAGCAGCTTGGACACCCTGAACACTGAAGCTTTCTTT. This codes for CASSLDTLNTEAFF.